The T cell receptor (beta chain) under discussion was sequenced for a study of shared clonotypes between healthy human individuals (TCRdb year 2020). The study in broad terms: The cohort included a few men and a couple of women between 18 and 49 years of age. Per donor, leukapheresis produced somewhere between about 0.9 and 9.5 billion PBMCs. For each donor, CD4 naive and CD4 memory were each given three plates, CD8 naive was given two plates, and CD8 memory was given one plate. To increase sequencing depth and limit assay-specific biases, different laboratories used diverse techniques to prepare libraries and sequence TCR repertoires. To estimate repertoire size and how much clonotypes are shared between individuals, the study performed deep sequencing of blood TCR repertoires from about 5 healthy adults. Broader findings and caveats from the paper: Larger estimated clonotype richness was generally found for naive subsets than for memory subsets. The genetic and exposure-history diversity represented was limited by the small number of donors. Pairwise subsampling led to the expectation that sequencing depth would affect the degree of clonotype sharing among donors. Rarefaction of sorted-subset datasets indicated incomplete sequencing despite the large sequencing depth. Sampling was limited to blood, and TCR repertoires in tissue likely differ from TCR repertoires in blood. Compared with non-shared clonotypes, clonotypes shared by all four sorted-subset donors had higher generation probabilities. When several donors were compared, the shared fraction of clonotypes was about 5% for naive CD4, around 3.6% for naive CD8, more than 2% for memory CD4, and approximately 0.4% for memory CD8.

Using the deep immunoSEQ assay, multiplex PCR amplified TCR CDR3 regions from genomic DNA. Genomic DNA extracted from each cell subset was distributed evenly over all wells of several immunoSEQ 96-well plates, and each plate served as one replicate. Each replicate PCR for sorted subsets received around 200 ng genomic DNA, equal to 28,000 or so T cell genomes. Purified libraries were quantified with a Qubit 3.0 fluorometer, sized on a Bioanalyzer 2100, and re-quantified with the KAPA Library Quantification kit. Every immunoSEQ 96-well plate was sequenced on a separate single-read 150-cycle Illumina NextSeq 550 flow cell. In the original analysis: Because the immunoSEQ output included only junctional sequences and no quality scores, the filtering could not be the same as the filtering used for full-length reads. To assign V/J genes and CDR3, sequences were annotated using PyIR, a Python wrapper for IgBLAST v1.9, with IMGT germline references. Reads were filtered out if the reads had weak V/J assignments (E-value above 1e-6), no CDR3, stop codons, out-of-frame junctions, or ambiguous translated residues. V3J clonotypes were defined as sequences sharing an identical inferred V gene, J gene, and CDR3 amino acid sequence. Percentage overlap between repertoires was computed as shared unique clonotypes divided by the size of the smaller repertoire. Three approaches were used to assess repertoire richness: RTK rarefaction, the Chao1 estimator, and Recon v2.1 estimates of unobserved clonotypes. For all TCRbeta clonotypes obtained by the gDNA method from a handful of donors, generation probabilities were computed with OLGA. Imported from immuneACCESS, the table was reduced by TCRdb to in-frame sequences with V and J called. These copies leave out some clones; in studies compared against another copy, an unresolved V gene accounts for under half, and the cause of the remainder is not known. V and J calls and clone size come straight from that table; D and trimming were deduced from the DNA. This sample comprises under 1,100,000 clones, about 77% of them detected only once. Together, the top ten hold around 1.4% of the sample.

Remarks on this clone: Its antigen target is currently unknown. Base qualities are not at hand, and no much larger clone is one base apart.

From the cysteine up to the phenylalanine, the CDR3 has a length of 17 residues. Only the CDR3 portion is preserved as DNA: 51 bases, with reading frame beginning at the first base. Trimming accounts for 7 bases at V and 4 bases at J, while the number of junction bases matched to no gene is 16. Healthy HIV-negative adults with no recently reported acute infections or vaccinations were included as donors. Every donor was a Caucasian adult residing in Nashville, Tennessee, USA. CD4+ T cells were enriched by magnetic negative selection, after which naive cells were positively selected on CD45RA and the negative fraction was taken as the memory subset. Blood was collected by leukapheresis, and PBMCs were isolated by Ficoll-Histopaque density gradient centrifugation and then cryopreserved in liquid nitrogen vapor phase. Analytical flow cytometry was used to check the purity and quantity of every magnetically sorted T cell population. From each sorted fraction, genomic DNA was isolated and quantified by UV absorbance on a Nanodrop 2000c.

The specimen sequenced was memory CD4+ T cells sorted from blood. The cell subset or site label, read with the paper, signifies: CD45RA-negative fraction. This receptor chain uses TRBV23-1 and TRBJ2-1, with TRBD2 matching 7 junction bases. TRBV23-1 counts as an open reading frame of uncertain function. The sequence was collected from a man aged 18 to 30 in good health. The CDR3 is CASTQNGSGVPYNEQFF. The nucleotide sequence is TGCGCCAGCACCCAAAACGGGAGCGGGGTCCCTTACAATGAGCAGTTCTTC.